The clone carrying this T cell receptor beta chain was detected once. Source study methods: The assay estimated nucleated cells by amplifying reference gene primers. Sequencing was performed with immunoSEQ multiplex PCR; in TCRdb, only in-frame clones are kept and a portion is missing. The D gene and trimming were derived from the DNA, and the V and J assignments and clone size from that table. Of some 130,000 clones listed, roughly 83% are singletons. CDR1 is MNHEY, CDR2 SVGEGT, per germline. V dropped 5 bases and J dropped 9; count of bases not matched to a gene: 9. This CDR3 has 15 residues. This sample was taken from a study of blood T cell repertoires in COVID-19. Across the study: Italy, Spain and the United States were the sources of the convalescent and acute COVID-19 samples. The cDNA or gDNA used as material had been derived from T cells, B-cell-depleted T cells, or PBMCs.

The chain recombines TRBV6-2 or TRBV6-3 with TRBJ2-1; 11 bases are shared with TRBD2. Sequencing was performed on peripheral blood. The TCR was taken from a woman at least 80 years old with acute or convalescent COVID-19. DNA of the CDR3: TGTGCCAGCAGTCTTACTAGCGGGGGCCGGACTGAGCAGTTCTTC. Protein sequence: CASSLTSGGRTEQFF.